These 25 T cell receptor beta chains share one sample of origin, sequenced in a study of PD-1 blockade in mismatch repair-deficient tumors. Libraries were prepared by immunoSEQ multiplex PCR; TCRdb keeps only in-frame clonotypes and omits some of them. The sample yields around 100,000 clones, about 83% seen once. This specimen was peripheral blood, taken approximately 60 weeks after starting pembrolizumab. Receptors originate from an adult with mismatch repair-deficient cancer.

In its sample, this clone was seen once. The chain uses TRBV11-3 and TRBJ1-1; D not certain. There are 14 residues in the CDR3. Germline V lookup: CDR1 SGHNT, CDR2 YENEEA. Trimming took off 0 bases at V and 3 bases at J, with 8 bases between the two ends. The CDR3 DNA is TGTGCCAGCAGCTTAGAATGGCCTTACACTGAAGCTTTCTTT. Residues: CASSLEWPYTEAFF.

The rearrangement joins TRBV2 to TRBJ2-7; D may match TRBD1 or TRBD2 (5 bases each). The CDR3 covers 13 residues. Trimming pared 10 bases from V and 8 bases from J, leaving 21 bases between. Germline lookup yields CDR1 SNHLY and CDR2 FYNNEI. CDR3 DNA sequence: TGTGCCACCAATCCCCTCCGAGGGGATCAGCAGTACTTC. Its protein is CATNPLRGDQQYF. Variable domain in full (rest from reference TRBV2 and TRBJ2-7): EPEVTQTPSHQVTQMGQEVILRCVPISNHLYFYWYRQILGQKVEFLVSFYNNEISEKSEIFDDQFSVERPDGSNFTLKIRSTKLEDSAMYFCATNPLRGDQQYFGPGTRLTVT.

V and J are TRBV25-1 and TRBJ2-5; 9 bases are shared with TRBD2. The CDR3 runs 12 residues. CDR1 and CDR2 (germline): MGHDK, SYGVNS. V gave up 7 bases and J gave up 5 bases; unmatched junction bases: 2. The CDR3 is CASMRGGETQYF. CDR3 coding DNA: TGTGCCAGCATGCGGGGGGGGGAGACCCAGTACTTC.

The rearrangement uses TRBV19 and TRBJ2-3; D might be TRBD1 (5 bases). Trimming stripped 7 bases from V and 7 bases from J, with 21 bases between. CDR3 length equals 15 residues. Germline CDR1 LNHDA, CDR2 SQIVND (reference sequence). The CDR3, as DNA: TGTGCCAGTACCATGGACACCCGCCAACTCTATACGCAGTATTTT. The encoded protein is CASTMDTRQLYTQYF. Drawing the rest from reference TRBV19 and TRBJ2-3, the complete variable domain is DGGITQSPKYLFRKEGQNVTLSCEQNLNHDAMYWYRQDPGQGLRLIYYSQIVNDFQKGDIAEGYSVSREKKESFPLTVTSAQKNPTAFYLCASTMDTRQLYTQYFGPGTRLTVL.

This clone was detected only a few times. The chain is built from TRBV10-2 and TRBJ2-7; 8 bases map to TRBD2. CDR3 size: 15 residues. The germline V gene encodes CDR1 WSHSY and CDR2 SAAADI. Trimming at V came to 5 bases and at J to 2 bases, leaving 8 bases not matched to a gene. CDR3 residues: CASSTGLAATYEQYF. CDR3 bases: TGCGCCAGCAGTACCGGACTAGCTGCAACCTACGAGCAGTACTTC.

The rearrangement joins TRBV7-2 to TRBJ2-7; the match to TRBD2 covers 11 bases. The CDR3 is made up of 16 amino acids. Germline CDR1 is SGHTA and CDR2 is FQGNSA. The V and J ends lost 5 bases and 3 bases, in that order; junction bases with no gene match: 9. The CDR3 sequence is CASSALTSGGIYEQYF. CDR3 nucleotide sequence: TGTGCCAGCAGCGCGCTCACTAGCGGGGGAATCTACGAGCAGTACTTC. The variable domain in full, with the rest retrieved from reference TRBV7-2 and TRBJ2-7, is GAGVSQSPSNKVTEKGKDVELRCDPISGHTALYWYRQSLGQGLEFLIYFQGNSAPDKSGLPSDRFSAERTGGSVSTLTIQRTQQEDSAVYLCASSALTSGGIYEQYFGPGTRLTVT.

This clone was counted a single time. The rearrangement links TRBV5-1 to TRBJ2-2; perhaps TRBD2 as D (6 bases). V lost 7 bases and J lost 2, with 15 bases in between. The germline V gene has CDR1 SGHRS and CDR2 YFSETQ. This CDR3 region has 15 residues. CDR3 loop: CASSEGSGNTGELFF. DNA for the CDR3: TGCGCCAGCTCCGAGGGTAGCGGCAACACCGGGGAGCTGTTTTTT.

The CDR3 sequence: CSAEGGQGFETEAFF. The CDR3 coding sequence is TGCAGCGCAGAGGGGGGACAGGGTTTTGAGACTGAAGCTTTCTTT. The chain recombines TRBV29-1 with TRBJ1-1; TRBD1 matches 9 bases. The CDR3 totals 15 residues. Germline V gene data show CDR1 as SQVTM and CDR2 as ANQGSEA. J gave up 5 bases and V 7 bases, and 14 bases lay outside the gene matches.

V is TRBV5-6 and J is TRBJ1-1; 8 bases are a match to TRBD1. The germline V gene has CDR1 SGHDT and CDR2 YYEEEE. The CDR3 sequence is 15 residues long. V dropped 4 bases and J dropped 4; count of bases not matched to a gene: 9. The CDR3 nucleotides read TGTGCCAGCAGCCCGAGACAGGGGATCTCCACTGAAGCTTTCTTT. Its protein is CASSPRQGISTEAFF.

Comments on this clone: Within the sample, other DNA sequences also encode this same CDR3. This chain joins TRBV5-1 and TRBJ1-3; D unclear. This CDR3 is 11 amino acids long. V lost 3 bases and J lost 4, with 2 bases in between. CDR1 SGHRS and CDR2 YFSETQ come from the germline V gene. The CDR3 nucleotides are TGCGCCAGCAGCTCGGGAAACACCATATATTTT. This encodes CASSSGNTIYF.

The rearrangement joins TRBV11-3 to TRBJ2-7, with 7 bases matching TRBD1. V shed 5 bases, J shed 3 bases, and the junction held 7 bases outside the gene matches. Germline V gives CDR1 SGHNT, CDR2 YENEEA. CDR3 size: 14 residues. The CDR3 sequence is CASSIRQGSYEQYF. CDR3 coding DNA: TGTGCCAGCAGCATAAGACAGGGAAGCTACGAGCAGTACTTC.

The V and J genes are TRBV7-3 and TRBJ2-2, with 11 bases identical to TRBD2. The V gene's germline CDR1 is SGHTA and CDR2 FQGTGA. With 4 bases clipped from V and 6 bases from J, the junction kept 4 bases outside the gene matches. The CDR3 has 15 amino acids. CDR3 loop: CASSSSGRPPGELFF. In nucleotides, the CDR3 is TGTGCCAGCAGCTCTAGCGGGAGGCCCCCCGGGGAGCTGTTTTTT.

CDR3 residues: CSVVGQGRGQETQYF. CDR3 DNA: TGCAGCGTTGTTGGACAGGGAAGGGGGCAAGAGACCCAGTACTTC. The chain combines TRBV29-1 with TRBJ2-5, with TRBD1 matching over 8 bases. V shed 4 bases and J 2 bases; nucleotides not matched to a gene: 9. Germline V lookup: CDR1 SQVTM, CDR2 ANQGSEA. The CDR3 is 15 amino acids. The full variable domain, completed using reference TRBV29-1 and TRBJ2-5, is SAVISQKPSRDICQRGTSLTIQCQVDSQVTMMFWYRQQPGQSLTLIATANQGSEATYESGFVIDKFPISRPNLTFSTLTVSNMSPEDSSIYLCSVVGQGRGQETQYFGPGTRLLVL.

This clone has only a few counts. The rearrangement links TRBV2 to TRBJ1-2, with D tentatively TRBD1 (6 bases). The V gene lost 4 bases and the J gene lost 7 bases, with 13 bases spanning the gap. Germline V gene lookup returns CDR1 SNHLY and CDR2 FYNNEI. The CDR3 consists of 13 residues. The CDR3 loop is CASSATGLSGYTF. The CDR3 region has the DNA TGTGCCAGCAGTGCCACAGGGCTAAGTGGCTACACCTTC.

This chain links TRBV7-2 with TRBJ2-1; D is unclear. Germline values: CDR1 SGHTA, CDR2 FQGNSA. The V and J ends lost 4 bases and 8 bases respectively, with 9 bases between them. CDR3 length: 12 residues. CDR3 coding DNA: TGTGCCAGCAGCTCGTACATGGATGAGCAGTTCTTC. It encodes CASSSYMDEQFF.

This clone was detected only once. DNA of the CDR3: TGTGCCAGCAGCACGAAGACAGCGAACTCTGGGGCCAACGTCCTGACTTTC. Its translation is CASSTKTANSGANVLTF. The chain combines TRBV5-4 with TRBJ2-6; TRBD1 might be the D (5 bases). The CDR3 covers 17 residues. Germline assignment: CDR1 SGHNT and CDR2 YYREEE (reference sequence). Trimming took off 4 bases at V and 0 bases at J, with 14 bases between the two ends.

This clone was seen only once. The chain couples TRBV13 to TRBJ2-1, with unresolved D. Trimming took 5 bases from V and 5 from J, leaving 13 bases between them. Germline V gene sequence: CDR1 PRHDT, CDR2 FYEKMQ (reference sequence). This CDR3 is 14 amino acids long. The CDR3 loop reads CASSHGVANNEQFF. The CDR3 region has the DNA TGTGCCAGCAGCCACGGAGTCGCCAACAATGAGCAGTTCTTC.

The chain has TRBV7-3 and TRBJ2-7; tentative D call: TRBD2 (6 bases). Germline CDR1 SGHTA, CDR2 FQGTGA. The CDR3 extends over 15 amino acids. V dropped 1 base and J dropped 6 bases, with 16 bases sitting between them. CDR3 DNA sequence: TGTGCCAGCAGCTTAAAGGCTAGCGCTCCCTCCGAGCAGTACTTC. Translating it yields CASSLKASAPSEQYF. The full variable domain, with the rest looked up from reference TRBV7-3 and TRBJ2-7, is GAGVSQTPSNKVTEKGKYVELRCDPISGHTALYWYRQSLGQGPEFLIYFQGTGAADDSGLPNDRFFAVRPEGSVSTLKIQRTERGDSAVYLCASSLKASAPSEQYFGPGTRLTVT.

The chain links TRBV6-6 to TRBJ2-7; no firm D call. V was shortened by 1 base and J by 0 bases, with 7 bases between the two germline ends. Germline lookup yields CDR1 MNHNY and CDR2 SVGAGI (reference sequence). This CDR3 is built from 14 residues. The CDR3 nucleotides read TGTGCCAGCAGTTACTGGCAGAACTCCTACGAGCAGTACTTC. Protein sequence: CASSYWQNSYEQYF.

The chain recombines TRBV7-9 with TRBJ2-7; 11 bases fit TRBD2. V was pared by 10 bases and J by 2 bases, with 4 bases of the junction left unmatched. The V gene's germline CDR1 is SEHNR and CDR2 FQNEAQ (reference sequence). CDR3 length: 13 amino acids. The CDR3 loop reads CATGTSGTYEQYF. DNA for the CDR3: TGTGCCACCGGGACTAGCGGCACCTACGAGCAGTACTTC.

The V call is TRBV29-1, the J call TRBJ2-6; D gene uncertain. The V end lost 3 bases, the J end lost 12 bases, and 12 bases lay between the germline ends. Germline V gives CDR1 SQVTM, CDR2 ANQGSEA. CDR3 length equals 12 residues. The DNA of the CDR3 is TGCAGCGTTGAGGTTGAGGTTACCGTCCTGACTTTC. It yields the protein CSVEVEVTVLTF.

The chain joins TRBV7-2 to TRBJ1-4; D possibly corresponds to TRBD1 (6 bases). The CDR3 is 15 residues long. The germline V gene encodes CDR1 SGHTA and CDR2 FQGNSA. Deletions cut 1 base from V and 6 bases from J, with 12 bases between. This CDR3 reads CASSLVQGRDEKLFF. The CDR3 nucleotides are TGTGCCAGCAGCTTAGTTCAGGGGAGGGATGAAAAACTGTTTTTT.

Points on this clone: The same CDR3 can be traced to other DNA sequences in this sample. The chain is built from TRBV7-8 and TRBJ2-7; no clear D gene. This CDR3 has 14 amino acids. Germline-derived CDR1 and CDR2 are SGHVS and FQNEAQ. The V gene lost 5 bases and the J gene lost 6 bases, with 17 bases spanning the gap. Here the CDR3 DNA reads TGTGCCAGCAGCAATCTCCGGGCTTCGGGCGAGCAGTACTTC. Its translation: CASSNLRASGEQYF.

The chain joins TRBV7-3 to TRBJ2-6; D is uncertain. Trimming took 5 bases from V and 0 from J, leaving 8 bases between them. Germline V gene data show CDR1 as SGHTA and CDR2 as FQGTGA. CDR3 length equals 15 residues. In DNA form, the CDR3 reads TGTGCCAGCAGCCCCTACCTCTCTGGGGCCAACGTCCTGACTTTC. It encodes CASSPYLSGANVLTF.

The chain recombines TRBV6-5 with TRBJ2-3; D is unresolved. Germline V gene sequence: CDR1 MNHEY, CDR2 SVGAGI. The CDR3 is 14 amino acids. V lost 6 bases to trimming and J lost 2 bases, with 12 bases between them. CDR3 sequence reads: CASSRDTNTDTQYF. Written as DNA, the CDR3 is TGTGCCAGCAGCCGCGACACTAACACAGATACGCAGTATTTT.